This entry concerns a single TCR beta chain. The data were taken from a study of blood T cell repertoires in COVID-19. The assay was immunoSEQ multiplex PCR, and TCRdb's table has in-frame clones only and misses some. The table lists around 130,000 clones, roughly four fifths of them singletons. The CDR3 is 15 amino acids. Germline V gene lookup returns CDR1 KGHSH and CDR2 LQKENI. Trimming left V 1 base short and J 8 bases short, with 15 bases between. The sample was peripheral blood. This receptor was obtained from a woman in her fifties or sixties with acute or convalescent COVID-19. V and J are TRBV18 and TRBJ1-3, with D hard to call. The CDR3 sequence is CASSPLGDATDTIYF. The CDR3 DNA reads as TGTGCCAGCTCACCACTAGGAGATGCGACGGACACCATATATTTT.